This T cell receptor (beta chain) was sequenced during a study of cytomegalovirus exposure and HLA in healthy donors. As to this clone: The sample holds other DNA sequences that translate to the same CDR3.

PCR amplification relied on 60 Vbeta primers (plus 13 Jbeta primers). Using immunoSEQ multiplex PCR, the repertoire was profiled, and TCRdb retains in-frame clones only, with some absent. Of around 150,000 clones listed, over 80% are singletons. Everyone who donated was a healthy bone marrow donor. Germline V gene data show CDR1 as SGHVS and CDR2 as FQNEAQ. The CDR3 loop spans 12 amino acids. The V gene lost 1 base and the J gene lost 4 bases, with 4 bases spanning the gap. V usage is TRBV7-8 and J usage is TRBJ1-1; D ambiguous. Material for sequencing was PBMCs. This receptor was obtained from a human donor in good health. CDR3 nucleotides: TGTGCCAGCAGCTTAGGTAGCACTGAAGCTTTCTTT. Encoded protein: CASSLGSTEAFF.